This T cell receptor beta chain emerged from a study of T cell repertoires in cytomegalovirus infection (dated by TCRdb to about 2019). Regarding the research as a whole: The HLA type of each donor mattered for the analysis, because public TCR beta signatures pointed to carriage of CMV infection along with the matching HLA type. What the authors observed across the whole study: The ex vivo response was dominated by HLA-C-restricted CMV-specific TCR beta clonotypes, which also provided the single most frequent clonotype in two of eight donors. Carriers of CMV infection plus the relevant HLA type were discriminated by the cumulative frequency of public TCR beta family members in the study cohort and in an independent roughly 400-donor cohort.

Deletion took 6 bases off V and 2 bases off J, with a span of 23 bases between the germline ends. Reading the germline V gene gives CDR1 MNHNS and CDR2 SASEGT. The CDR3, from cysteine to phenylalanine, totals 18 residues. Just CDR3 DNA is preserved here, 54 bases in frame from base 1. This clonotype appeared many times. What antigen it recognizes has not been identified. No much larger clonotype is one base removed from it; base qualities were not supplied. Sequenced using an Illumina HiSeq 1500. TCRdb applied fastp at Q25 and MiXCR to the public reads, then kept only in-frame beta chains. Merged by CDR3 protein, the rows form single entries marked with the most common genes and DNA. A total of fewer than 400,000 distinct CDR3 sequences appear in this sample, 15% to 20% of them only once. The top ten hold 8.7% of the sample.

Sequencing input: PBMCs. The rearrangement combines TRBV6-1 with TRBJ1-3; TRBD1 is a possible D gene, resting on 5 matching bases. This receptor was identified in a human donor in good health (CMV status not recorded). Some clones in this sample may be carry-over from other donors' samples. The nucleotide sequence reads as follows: TGTGCCAGCAGCGACGCCGGGACCCAGAGCTGGACTGGAAACACCATATATTTT. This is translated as CASSDAGTQSWTGNTIYF.